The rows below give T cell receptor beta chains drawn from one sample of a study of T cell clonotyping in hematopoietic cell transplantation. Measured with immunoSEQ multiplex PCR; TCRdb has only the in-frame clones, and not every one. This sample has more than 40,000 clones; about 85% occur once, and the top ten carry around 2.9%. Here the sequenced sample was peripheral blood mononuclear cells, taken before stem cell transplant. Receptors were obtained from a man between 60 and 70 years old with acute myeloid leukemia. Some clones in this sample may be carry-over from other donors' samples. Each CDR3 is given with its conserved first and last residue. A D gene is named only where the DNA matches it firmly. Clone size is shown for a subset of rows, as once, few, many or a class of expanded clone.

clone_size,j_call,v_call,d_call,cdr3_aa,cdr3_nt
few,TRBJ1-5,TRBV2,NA,CASNRDGLGPQHF,TGTGCCAGCAACCGGGACGGGCTGGGGCCCCAGCATTTT
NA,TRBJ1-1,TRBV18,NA,CASSGETEAFF,TGTGCCAGCTCAGGAGAGACTGAAGCTTTCTTT
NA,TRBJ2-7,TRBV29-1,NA,CSVVNYEQYF,TGCAGCGTGGTTAACTACGAGCAGTACTTC
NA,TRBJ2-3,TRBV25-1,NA,CASRRSGGSTDTQYF,TGTGCCAGCAGAAGGTCCGGGGGAAGCACAGATACGCAGTATTTT
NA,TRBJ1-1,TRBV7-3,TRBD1,CASSFTGTGYGAFF,TGTGCCAGCAGCTTCACCGGGACAGGGTATGGAGCTTTCTTT
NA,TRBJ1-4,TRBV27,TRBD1,CASSFNRGYEKLFF,TGTGCCAGCAGTTTCAACAGGGGGTATGAAAAACTGTTTTTT
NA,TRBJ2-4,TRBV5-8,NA,CASSSRIVAKNIQYF,TGTGCCAGCAGCTCGCGGATAGTAGCCAAAAACATTCAGTACTTC
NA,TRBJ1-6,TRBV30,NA,CAWSGRGTYNSPLHF,TGTGCCTGGAGTGGTAGGGGGACCTATAATTCACCCCTCCACTTT
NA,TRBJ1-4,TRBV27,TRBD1,CASSLTAKRGPNEKLFF,TGTGCCAGCAGTCTCACCGCGAAAAGGGGGCCAAATGAAAAACTGTTTTTT
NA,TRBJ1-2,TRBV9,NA,CASSVTGSSSYGYTF,TGTGCCAGCAGCGTCACTGGCTCCTCCTCCTATGGCTACACCTTC
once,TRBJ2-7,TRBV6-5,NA,CASKRQGSVEQYF,TGTGCCAGCAAACGGCAGGGATCGGTCGAGCAGTACTTC
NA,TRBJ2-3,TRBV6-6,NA,CASTLLDTQYF,TGTGCCAGCACTCTGCTGGATACGCAGTATTTT
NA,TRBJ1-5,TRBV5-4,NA,CASSLDRNQPQHF,TGTGCCAGCAGCTTGGACAGGAATCAGCCCCAGCATTTT
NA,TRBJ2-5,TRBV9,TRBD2,CASNLAGGPQETQYF,TGTGCCAGCAACCTAGCGGGGGGGCCCCAAGAGACCCAGTACTTC
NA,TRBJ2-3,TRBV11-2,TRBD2,CASSLVGGAASTDTQYF,TGTGCCAGCAGCTTAGTCGGGGGGGCCGCTAGCACAGATACGCAGTATTTT